The entry below gives a single T cell receptor beta chain sequence along with its context. The antigen remains unidentified. PCR amplification relied on 60 Vbeta primers (plus 13 Jbeta primers). Using immunoSEQ multiplex PCR, the repertoire was profiled, and TCRdb retains in-frame clones only, with some absent. The table has around 140,000 clones, about 78% seen once. This sample is part of a study of cytomegalovirus exposure and HLA in healthy donors. Overall study findings and caveats: Cytomegalovirus status was reportedly diagnosed by the classifier with high specificity and sensitivity. Follow-up analysis found HLA locus-dependent TCR association rates, highest for DRB1 and lowest for HLA-C.

From germline, CDR1 is SGHDT and CDR2 YYEEEE. Trimming pared 1 base from V and 4 bases from J, leaving 6 bases between. This CDR3 has 13 amino acids. The clonotype was recovered from a man aged 45-60 years in good health and CMV-seropositive. The sequencing input was PBMCs. The chain couples TRBV5-6 to TRBJ1-5, with D perhaps TRBD1 (6 bases). In DNA, the CDR3 is TGTGCCAGCAGCTTGACAGGGAATCAGCCCCAGCATTTT. This gives the protein CASSLTGNQPQHF.